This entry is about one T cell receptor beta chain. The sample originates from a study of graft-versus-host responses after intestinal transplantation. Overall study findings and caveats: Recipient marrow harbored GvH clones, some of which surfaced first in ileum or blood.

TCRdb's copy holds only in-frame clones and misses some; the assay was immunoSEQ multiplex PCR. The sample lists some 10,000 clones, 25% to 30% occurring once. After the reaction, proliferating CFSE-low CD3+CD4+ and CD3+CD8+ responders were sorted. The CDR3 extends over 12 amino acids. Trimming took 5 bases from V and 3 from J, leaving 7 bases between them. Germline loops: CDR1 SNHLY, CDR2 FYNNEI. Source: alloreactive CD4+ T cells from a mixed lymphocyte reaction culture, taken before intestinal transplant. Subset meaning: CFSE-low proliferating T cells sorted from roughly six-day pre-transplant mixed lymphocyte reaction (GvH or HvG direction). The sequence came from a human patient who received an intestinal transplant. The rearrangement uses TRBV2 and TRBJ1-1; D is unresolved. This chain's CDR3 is CASSPGYTEAFF. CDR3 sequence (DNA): TGTGCCAGCAGTCCCGGTTACACTGAAGCTTTCTTT. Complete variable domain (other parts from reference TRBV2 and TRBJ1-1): EPEVTQTPSHQVTQMGQEVILRCVPISNHLYFYWYRQILGQKVEFLVSFYNNEISEKSEIFDDQFSVERPDGSNFTLKIRSTKLEDSAMYFCASSPGYTEAFFGQGTRLTVV.